Listed here are 13 T cell receptor beta chains from one sample, sequenced in a study of blood T cell repertoires in COVID-19. This table comes from immunoSEQ multiplex PCR, and its TCRdb copy is limited to in-frame clones, with some not included. The table records 210,000 or so clones, approximately 83% of them present only once. Sequencing was done on a sample of peripheral blood. Source of these receptors: a woman aged 30 to 39 with COVID-19, enrolled during active disease.

The rearrangement uses TRBV11-2 and TRBJ1-1; 10 bases are a match to TRBD1. With V trimmed by 5 bases and J by 5 bases, 8 bases remained unmatched. The CDR3 has 15 residues. Germline CDR1 and CDR2: SGHAT and FQNNGV. Written as DNA, the CDR3 is TGTGCCAGCAGCACCCGACAGGGGGCATGGACTGAAGCTTTCTTT. Amino acid sequence: CASSTRQGAWTEAFF.

The chain uses TRBV19 and TRBJ2-7, with 9 positions matching TRBD1. This CDR3 is built from 14 residues. CDR1 and CDR2 (germline): LNHDA, SQIVND (reference sequence). Trimming removed 8 bases from V and 3 bases from J; junction bases left unmatched: 8. DNA of the CDR3: TGTGCCAGTCGAAGCCGGGACAGGGACTACGAGCAGTACTTC. Its translation: CASRSRDRDYEQYF.

The rearrangement links TRBV6-5 to TRBJ2-5; TRBD1 might be the D (6 bases). Germline assignment: CDR1 MNHEY and CDR2 SVGAGI. The V and J ends lost 9 bases and 5 bases respectively, with 16 bases between them. The CDR3 extends over 13 amino acids. The CDR3 here is CASGGRGRETQYF. The CDR3 nucleotides read TGTGCCAGTGGGGGCAGGGGAAGGGAGACCCAGTACTTC.

This clone was counted only a few times. The rearrangement uses TRBV24-1 and TRBJ1-5; D might be TRBD1 (6 bases). CDR1 and CDR2 (germline): KGHDR, SFDVKD. V shed 3 bases and J shed 1 base, with 6 bases lying between them. This CDR3 is 14 amino acids long. DNA for the CDR3: TGTGCCACCAGTGATACAGGGAGCAATCAGCCCCAGCATTTT. It encodes CATSDTGSNQPQHF.

The rearrangement links TRBV24-1 to TRBJ2-3, with 11 bases matching TRBD2. Trimming at V came to 4 bases and at J to 0 bases, leaving 8 bases not matched to a gene. Germline assignment: CDR1 KGHDR and CDR2 SFDVKD. The CDR3 extends over 18 amino acids. The CDR3 loop is CATSETSGGRGSTDTQYF. The CDR3 DNA follows: TGTGCCACCAGTGAAACTAGCGGGGGCCGGGGGAGCACAGATACGCAGTATTTT.

V and J are TRBV5-5 and TRBJ2-2; possibly TRBD1 for D (6 bases). V was pared by 4 bases and J by 3 bases, with 13 bases between. Germline CDR1 SGHKS, CDR2 YYEKEE (reference sequence). The CDR3 extends over 15 amino acids. The CDR3 nucleotides read TGTGCCAGCAGCCTGGGGGCGCTGGACACCGGGGAGCTGTTTTTT. Translated, it gives CASSLGALDTGELFF.

The chain links TRBV30 to TRBJ1-1; possibly TRBD1 for D (5 bases). Germline V gene sequence: CDR1 GTSNPN, CDR2 SVGIG (reference sequence). The V and J ends lost 2 bases and 6 bases respectively, with 10 bases between them. There are 12 residues in the CDR3. The CDR3 is CAWSIRDSEAFF. Here the CDR3 DNA reads TGTGCCTGGAGTATCAGGGATTCTGAAGCTTTCTTT.

The rearrangement links TRBV9 to TRBJ1-3; a possible D gene is TRBD1 (5 bases). V lost 4 bases to trimming and J lost 0 bases, with 20 bases between them. Germline loops: CDR1 SGDLS, CDR2 YYNGEE. This CDR3 comprises 18 residues. DNA for the CDR3: TGTGCCAGCAGCAGAGCTGGGGGGACGCTTAGCTCTGGAAACACCATATATTTT. It translates to CASSRAGGTLSSGNTIYF.

This chain joins TRBV12-3 or TRBV12-4 and TRBJ1-3; D unclear. This CDR3 is 13 amino acids long. V was shortened by 5 bases and J by 0 bases, with 5 bases between the two germline ends. The CDR3 DNA is TGTGCCAGCAGTGGTAGCTCTGGAAACACCATATATTTT. Residues: CASSGSSGNTIYF.

This sequence joins TRBV2 and TRBJ2-1; D not certain. V lost 6 bases to trimming and J lost 7 bases, with 13 bases between them. CDR3 length: 13 residues. Germline V gives CDR1 SNHLY, CDR2 FYNNEI. The CDR3 DNA reads TGTGCCAGCAGCATAGCTAGTAGAAATGAGCAGTTCTTC. Protein product: CASSIASRNEQFF.

With regard to this clone: The junction and the germline gene differ at one end; a read error may be behind it. This chain uses TRBV3-1 (or the pseudogene TRBV3-2) with TRBJ2-3; 11 bases align to TRBD1. CDR1 is LGHDT, CDR2 YNNKEL, per germline (reference sequence). CDR3 length: 12 amino acids. The CDR3 protein is CASSQGGQGAFF. The CDR3 DNA reads as TGTGCCAGCAGCCAGGGAGGACAGGGGGCGTTTTTT.

The CDR3 DNA reads TGCGCCAGCAGCCAAAATGACAGGGGCAGGGACACCATATATTTT. Its protein product is CASSQNDRGRDTIYF. The chain combines TRBV4-1 with TRBJ1-3; 8 bases map to TRBD1. The junction had 8 bases not matched to a gene; V was cut back by 2 bases and J by 8 bases. CDR3 length equals 15 residues. Germline V gene data show CDR1 as MGHRA and CDR2 as YSYEKL.

The chain couples TRBV2 to TRBJ2-7; D is undetermined. Per germline, CDR1 SNHLY and CDR2 FYNNEI. The ends were cut back, 3 bases at V and 2 bases at J, with 8 bases in the middle. This CDR3 is 13 amino acids long. The CDR3 loop is CASSDPVTYEQYF. The CDR3 region has the DNA TGTGCCAGCAGTGATCCGGTAACCTACGAGCAGTACTTC. Supplemented by reference TRBV2 and TRBJ2-7, the full variable domain reads EPEVTQTPSHQVTQMGQEVILRCVPISNHLYFYWYRQILGQKVEFLVSFYNNEISEKSEIFDDQFSVERPDGSNFTLKIRSTKLEDSAMYFCASSDPVTYEQYFGPGTRLTVT.